This is a list of T cell receptor beta chains from one sample in a study of vaccination effects on CD4 cells after COVID-19. Generated by immunoSEQ multiplex PCR, the TCRdb table keeps only in-frame clones and is missing some. The data contain nearly 45,000 clones, roughly four fifths of them singletons. Their recognized antigens are unknown. Sequenced material: CD4+ T cells from PBMCs cultured with a peptide pool, taken before COVID-19 vaccination. Receptor source: a human donor who had a prior SARS-CoV-2 infection. Each CDR3 is given with its conserved first and last residue. Fields, in order: D gene, J gene, V gene, clone size, CDR3 DNA, CDR3 protein. A D gene is named only where the DNA matches it firmly. Only part of the rows carry a size: once, few, many, or a class if the clone is expanded.

- | TRBJ2-7 | TRBV7-6 | few | TGTGCCAGCAGCTCCCTCCGGGACCCCTTTGACGAGCAGTACTTC | CASSSLRDPFDEQYF
TRBD1 | TRBJ2-1 | TRBV5-1 | - | TGCGCCAGCAGCTCTGGAGGGACAGGGATCGTCAATGAGCAGTTCTTC | CASSSGGTGIVNEQFF
- | TRBJ1-2 | TRBV11-2 | - | TGTGCCAGCAGCTTAGAACCCGCGGGGGATTTTGGCTACACCTTC | CASSLEPAGDFGYTF
TRBD1 | TRBJ2-5 | TRBV6-1 | - | TGTGCCAGCAGTGAATGGAGCAGGGGGTTGGTGGTTTCGGTTGGCGAGACCCAGTACTTC | CASSEWSRGLVVSVGETQYF
TRBD2 | TRBJ2-3 | TRBV19 | - | TGTGCCAGTAGTAGGGGACTAGCTATAGATACGCAGTATTTT | CASSRGLAIDTQYF
- | TRBJ1-6 | TRBV4-3 | - | TGCGCCAGCAGCCCTCGGTACAGGGACCTGGATTCACCCCTCCACTTT | CASSPRYRDLDSPLHF
- | TRBJ2-2 | TRBV6-5 | few | TGTGCCAGCCGCGAGGGGGCGAACACCGGGGAGCTGTTTTTT | CASREGANTGELFF
TRBD2 | TRBJ2-5 | TRBV5-8 | - | TGTGCCAGCAGCTTGTTACTAGCGGGGGGACCGTACCAAGAGACCCAGTACTTC | CASSLLLAGGPYQETQYF
- | TRBJ2-7 | TRBV2 | - | TGTGCCAGCCGGAAACAACAGACCTACGAGCAGTACTTC | CASRKQQTYEQYF
TRBD1 | TRBJ2-7 | TRBV7-3 | - | TGTGCCAGCAGCTTAACTGTGGGACAGCCTTGGGAGCAGTACTTC | CASSLTVGQPWEQYF
- | TRBJ1-1 | TRBV6-1 | - | TGTGCCAGCAGTGAATACGCAGGGAACACTGAAGCTTTCTTT | CASSEYAGNTEAFF
TRBD2 | TRBJ2-1 | TRBV11-3 | once | TGTGCCAGCAGCACGCGGACTAGCGGGAGCAATGAGCAGTTCTTC | CASSTRTSGSNEQFF
- | TRBJ2-2 | TRBV9 | - | TGTGCCAGCAACACTATGGGGCTGATTACCGGGGAGCTGTTTTTT | CASNTMGLITGELFF
TRBD1 | TRBJ2-1 | TRBV5-4 | once | TGTGCCAGCAGCCAAAGACCGTCCATACAGGGGCGGAAGTTCTTC | CASSQRPSIQGRKFF
TRBD2 | TRBJ2-1 | TRBV4-1 | once | TGCGCCAGCAGCCAAGATTTCCTAGCGGGAGGTTTTGAGCAGTTCTTC | CASSQDFLAGGFEQFF
TRBD1 | TRBJ1-3 | TRBV5-1 | - | TGCGCCAGCAGCTTAGGGACAGGAGACGGAAACACCATATATTTT | CASSLGTGDGNTIYF
- | TRBJ2-7 | TRBV5-1 | - | TGCGCCAGCAGCAATGGCGGGACGGGAACCTACGAGCAGTACTTC | CASSNGGTGTYEQYF
- | TRBJ1-2 | TRBV25-1 | - | TGTGCCAGCAGTGAAATAGGGGGGTCTGCCTATGGCTACACCTTC | CASSEIGGSAYGYTF
- | TRBJ1-2 | TRBV6-5 | - | TGTGCCAGCAGTCCGACCGCTAACTATGGCTACACCTTC | CASSPTANYGYTF
- | TRBJ2-4 | TRBV7-2 | - | TGTGCCAGCAGCTTTTGGCAGCCAACCCCAAAAAACATTCAGTACTTC | CASSFWQPTPKNIQYF
- | TRBJ1-3 | TRBV19 | few | TGTGCCAGTGGGCTAGACTCTGGAAACACCATATATTTT | CASGLDSGNTIYF
TRBD2 | TRBJ2-2 | TRBV19 | - | TGTGCCAGTAGTATTTTTGGTAGCGGGGGGGATCGAAACACCGGGGAGCTGTTTTTT | CASSIFGSGGDRNTGELFF
- | TRBJ2-7 | TRBV27 | - | TGTGCCAGAGGGGTCTTCAGCTCCTACGAGCAGTACTTC | CARGVFSSYEQYF
- | TRBJ2-3 | TRBV12-3/TRBV12-4 | - | TGTGCCAGCAGTTTAGTAAGGTGGGATACGCAGTATTTT | CASSLVRWDTQYF
- | TRBJ2-3 | TRBV7-2 | - | TGTGCCAGCAGCCGCGTTCTGTCGGAAAGAGCGCAGTATTTT | CASSRVLSERAQYF
- | TRBJ1-2 | TRBV6-5 | - | TGTGCCAGCAGTTATAGTGGGTTCGGGGACTATGGCTACACCTTC | CASSYSGFGDYGYTF
- | TRBJ2-2 | TRBV4-1 | few | TGCGCCAGCAGCCAACTTGGGACGTACACCGGGGAGCTGTTTTTT | CASSQLGTYTGELFF
- | TRBJ1-1 | TRBV6-1 | - | TGTGCCAGCAGTGAATCGGGGTATGCAATCACTGAAGCTTTCTTT | CASSESGYAITEAFF
- | TRBJ2-6 | TRBV7-2 | once | TGTGCCAGCAGCTTAGACCGTGCAGGGGCCAACGTCCTGACTTTC | CASSLDRAGANVLTF
- | TRBJ1-4 | TRBV7-2 | - | TGTGCCAGCAGCCCTATACAGGGCGGAGGAGAAAAACTGTTTTTT | CASSPIQGGGEKLFF
TRBD2 | TRBJ2-7 | TRBV6-5 | - | TGTGCCAGCAAAACTAGCGGGGGAAGGTACGAGCAGTACTTC | CASKTSGGRYEQYF
TRBD1 | TRBJ2-2 | TRBV10-2 | few | TGCGCCAGCATAGACAGGGCCACCGGGGAGCTGTTTTTT | CASIDRATGELFF
- | TRBJ1-3 | TRBV21-1 | once | TGTGCCAGCTGTCGACCGATCTCTGGAAACACCATATATTTT | CASCRPISGNTIYF
TRBD1 | TRBJ1-5 | TRBV20-1 | few | TGCAGTGCTAGTAGAGGGGGCGCTTTCAATAATCAGCCCCAGCATTTT | CSASRGGAFNNQPQHF
TRBD2 | TRBJ2-3 | TRBV7-8 | - | TGTGCCAGCAGCCCGTGGACTAGCGGAGCCACAGATACGCAGTATTTT | CASSPWTSGATDTQYF
TRBD2 | TRBJ2-1 | TRBV6-6 | - | TGTGCCAGCAGTCCCTTTAGCGGGTTATACAATGAGCAGTTCTTC | CASSPFSGLYNEQFF
TRBD2 | TRBJ2-1 | TRBV5-1 | - | TGCGCCAGCAGCTTGGGGACTAGACTCAATGAGCAGTTCTTC | CASSLGTRLNEQFF
- | TRBJ2-7 | TRBV5-1 | - | TGCGCCAGCAGCTTGGCGGGGGCGCCCGAGCAGTACTTC | CASSLAGAPEQYF
- | TRBJ2-1 | TRBV3-1/TRBV3-2 | few | TGTGCCAGCAGCCTTATCGGCCTGGAGGGGACGGAGCAGTTCTTC | CASSLIGLEGTEQFF
- | TRBJ2-5 | TRBV24-1 | few | TGTGCCACCAGTGATCCCGGACGGGGTCAAGAGACCCAGTACTTC | CATSDPGRGQETQYF
TRBD1 | TRBJ1-2 | TRBV27 | few | TGTGCCAGCAGCAGGGACAGGGATTTCTATGGCTACACCTTC | CASSRDRDFYGYTF
TRBD1 | TRBJ1-1 | TRBV7-2 | once | TGTGCCAGCAGCTTATCGACAGGGGTGAGCGGCACTGAAGCTTTCTTT | CASSLSTGVSGTEAFF
- | TRBJ2-3 | TRBV9 | - | TGTGCCAGCAGCGAAACCGCGGGGGCCGCCACAGATACGCAGTATTTT | CASSETAGAATDTQYF
TRBD2 | TRBJ2-3 | TRBV7-8 | - | TGTGCCAGCAGCCCGCAAACTTTAGCGGGAGGGGCCACAGATACGCAGTATTTT | CASSPQTLAGGATDTQYF
- | TRBJ2-7 | TRBV7-2 | - | TGTGCCAGCAGCGAAGCTGGGGAGCAGTACTTC | CASSEAGEQYF
- | TRBJ1-4 | TRBV5-5 | - | TGTGCCAGCAGTTCCCAGGACGGGAATAATGAAAAACTGTTTTTT | CASSSQDGNNEKLFF
- | TRBJ1-5 | TRBV6-5 | - | TGTGCCAGCAGGGTAGGGTACAATCAGCCCCAGCATTTT | CASRVGYNQPQHF
TRBD2 | TRBJ2-7 | TRBV15 | - | TGTGCCACCAGCAGAGCGGGGGGACCCTACGAGCAGTACTTC | CATSRAGGPYEQYF
TRBD1 | TRBJ1-6 | TRBV3-1/TRBV3-2 | - | TGTGCCAGCAGCCAAGTTCAAAGACCGGGACAGGGTGTCTATAATTCACCCCTCCACTTT | CASSQVQRPGQGVYNSPLHF
- | TRBJ2-2 | TRBV4-3 | - | TGCGCCAGCAGCCAAAGTACTAGTCGGGACACCGGGGAGCTGTTTTTT | CASSQSTSRDTGELFF
- | TRBJ1-6 | TRBV7-9 | - | TGTGCCAGCACCCGCGCCAGGGAAGGTTCACCCCTCCACTTT | CASTRAREGSPLHF
TRBD1 | TRBJ2-7 | TRBV7-2 | - | TGTGCCAGCAGCCTAGACGGGACAGGGGACTACGAGCAGTACTTC | CASSLDGTGDYEQYF
- | TRBJ2-2 | TRBV4-2 | - | TGTGCCAGCAGCCCCGTTTCGAGCGCGAACACCGGGGAGCTGTTTTTT | CASSPVSSANTGELFF
- | TRBJ1-4 | TRBV19 | few | TGTGCCAGTAGTATCAGGGTAGAAGGTGAAAAACTGTTTTTT | CASSIRVEGEKLFF
TRBD2 | TRBJ2-1 | TRBV5-1 | - | TGCGCCAGCAGCCTCTTAGCGGGGGCCCACAATGAGCAGTTCTTC | CASSLLAGAHNEQFF
- | TRBJ2-1 | TRBV7-8 | - | TGTGCCAGCAGCTTATCCCCCTTAAGGGGCTACAATGAGCAGTTCTTC | CASSLSPLRGYNEQFF
- | TRBJ1-1 | TRBV3-1/TRBV3-2 | - | TGTGCCAGCAGTCCAGGGCCGGAGGCTGAAGCTTTCTTT | CASSPGPEAEAFF
- | TRBJ2-5 | TRBV5-1 | - | TGCGCCAGCAACCCGGGACGGGTTCGGCAAGAGACCCAGTACTTC | CASNPGRVRQETQYF